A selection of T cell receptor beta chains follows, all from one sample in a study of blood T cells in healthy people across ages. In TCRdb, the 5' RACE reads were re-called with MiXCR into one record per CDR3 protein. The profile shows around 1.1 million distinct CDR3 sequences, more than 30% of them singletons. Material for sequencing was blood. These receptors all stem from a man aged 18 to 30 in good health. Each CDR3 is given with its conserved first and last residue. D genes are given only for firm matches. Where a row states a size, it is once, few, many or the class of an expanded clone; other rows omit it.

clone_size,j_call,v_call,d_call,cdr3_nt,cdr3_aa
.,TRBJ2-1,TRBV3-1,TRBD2,TGTGCCAGCAGCCAAGCTGGGGGGGTAGATCGTAATGAGCAGTTCTTC,CASSQAGGVDRNEQFF
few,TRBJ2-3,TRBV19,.,TGTGCCAGTAGTATATCCGGAGGCACAGATACGCAGTATTTT,CASSISGGTDTQYF
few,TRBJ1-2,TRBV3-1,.,TGTGCCAGCAGCCAAGATACGGGGAGCAAGACCTACGGCTACACCTTC,CASSQDTGSKTYGYTF
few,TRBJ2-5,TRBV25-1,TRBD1,TGTGCCAGCAGTGGTTGGACAGGGGGAGTGTCGGAGACCCAGTACTTC,CASSGWTGGVSETQYF
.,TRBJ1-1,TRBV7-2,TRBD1,TGTGCCAGCAGCGAGGGGACAGTGATGAACACTGAAGCTTTCTTT,CASSEGTVMNTEAFF
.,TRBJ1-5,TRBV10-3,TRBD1,TGTGCCATCAGTGAGTCGGACCGGGACAGAAATCGGCCCCAGCATTTT,CAISESDRDRNRPQHF
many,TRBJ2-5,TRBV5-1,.,TGCGCCAGCAGCTTACCGACAGACCGAAAACGAGAGACCCAGTACTTC,CASSLPTDRKRETQYF
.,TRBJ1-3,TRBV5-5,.,TGTGCCAGCAGCTTGGAGGCCTCTGGAAACACCATATATTTT,CASSLEASGNTIYF
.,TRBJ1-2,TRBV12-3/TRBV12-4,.,TGTGCCAGTCATTTATCGGGGCTCTATGGCTACACCTTC,CASHLSGLYGYTF
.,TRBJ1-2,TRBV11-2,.,TGTGCCAGCAGCAATACGGGTCTTTATGGCTACACCTTC,CASSNTGLYGYTF
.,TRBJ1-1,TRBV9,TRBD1,TGTGCCAGCAGCCCACAGACAGGGGGCATTACTGAAGCTTTCTTT,CASSPQTGGITEAFF
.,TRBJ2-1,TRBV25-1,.,TGTGCCAGCCGTTCTACAGGGCCCAATGAGCAGTTCTTC,CASRSTGPNEQFF
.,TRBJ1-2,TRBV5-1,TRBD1,TGCGCCAGCAGCCTTTCTTACTCCGGGACAGGGAACTATGGCTACACCTTC,CASSLSYSGTGNYGYTF
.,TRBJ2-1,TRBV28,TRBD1,TGTGCCAGCAGCCTACAGGGGGCCCACAATGAGCAGTTCTTC,CASSLQGAHNEQFF
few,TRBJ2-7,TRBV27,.,TGTGCCAGCGGCCATAGCTCCTACGAGCAGTACTTC,CASGHSSYEQYF
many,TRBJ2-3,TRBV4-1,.,TGCGCCAGCAGTGGTAGACTTTCACCCCGCACAGATACGCAGTATTTT,CASSGRLSPRTDTQYF
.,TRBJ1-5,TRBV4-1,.,TGCGCCAGCAGCCAAGGACGGCGGGAGTATCCCCAGCATTTT,CASSQGRREYPQHF
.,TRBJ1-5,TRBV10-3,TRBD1,TGTGCCATCAGTGACCCGACAGGGGGGTACAATCAGCCCCAGCATTTT,CAISDPTGGYNQPQHF
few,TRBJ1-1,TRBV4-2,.,TGTGCCAGCAGCCAAGATCAGAACCTTGGCACTGAAGCTTTCTTT,CASSQDQNLGTEAFF
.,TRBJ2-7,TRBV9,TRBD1,TGTGCCAGCGAGGACAGGGTAAGCAATGAGCAGTACTTC,CASEDRVSNEQYF
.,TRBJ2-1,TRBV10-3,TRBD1,TGTGCCATCAGTGAACAGGGGGCAGGCAATGAGCCGTTCTTC,CAISEQGAGNEPFF
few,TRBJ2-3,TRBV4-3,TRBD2,TGCGCCAGCAGCCAAGATAAAGCGGGGGCGGCAGATACGCAGTATTTT,CASSQDKAGAADTQYF